These 20 T cell receptor beta chains were all obtained from the same sample, sequenced in a study of blood T cell repertoires in COVID-19. Profiled with immunoSEQ multiplex PCR; TCRdb holds only in-frame clones, not every one. There are roughly 330,000 clones in the sample; 85% to 90% occur only once, and about 10% lies in the top ten. Sequenced: PBMCs or T cells enriched from blood (not recorded which). Receptors originate from a woman under 30 who had recovered from COVID-19.

J is TRBJ1-1 and V is TRBV19; 7 bases fit TRBD1. The CDR3 length is 13 residues. J was trimmed by 4 bases and V by 5 bases; bases with no gene match: 4. Germline values: CDR1 LNHDA, CDR2 SQIVND (reference sequence). CDR3 DNA sequence: TGTGCCAGTAGTCCAGGGACAGCCACTGAAGCTTTCTTT. Translation gives CASSPGTATEAFF.

The V and J genes are TRBV11-1 and TRBJ1-1, with D unresolved. Germline V gene lookup returns CDR1 SGHAT and CDR2 FQDESV (reference sequence). The CDR3 runs to 14 residues. Between the trimmed V and J ends, which lost 0 bases and 2 bases, there was a span of 7 bases. CDR3 nucleotides: TGTGCCAGCAGCTTAGCCTCCAGTAACACTGAAGCTTTCTTT. Protein product: CASSLASSNTEAFF.

The chain uses TRBV5-1 and TRBJ1-1, with 9 bases fitting TRBD1. Trimming cost V 5 bases and J 8 bases; bases outside gene matches: 4. The CDR3 has 12 residues. From germline, CDR1 is SGHRS and CDR2 YFSETQ. DNA of the CDR3: TGCGCCAGCAGAAGGACAGGGGACGAAGCTTTCTTT. Translating gives CASRRTGDEAFF.

The chain employs TRBV30 and TRBJ1-1; perhaps TRBD1 as D (5 bases). Trimming stripped 2 bases from V and 11 bases from J, with 12 bases between. From germline, CDR1 is GTSNPN and CDR2 SVGIG (reference sequence). The CDR3 has 11 amino acids. This CDR3 reads CAWSTYGGAFF. The DNA for the CDR3 is TGTGCCTGGAGTACCTACGGGGGGGCTTTCTTT.

This CDR3 is CASTDDREPYGYTF. Here the CDR3 DNA reads TGTGCCAGCACAGACGACAGGGAGCCCTATGGCTACACCTTC. The chain is built from TRBV11-2 and TRBJ1-2, with 7 bases aligning to TRBD1. CDR1 and CDR2 from the germline V gene are SGHAT and FQNNGV. The CDR3 covers 14 residues. Germline trimming cut 7 bases from V and 4 bases from J; bases unmatched to any gene: 9.

Only a few counts were recorded for this clone. V gene TRBV2 combines with J gene TRBJ2-7; 7 bases fit TRBD1. This CDR3 has 15 residues. Germline CDR1 and CDR2: SNHLY and FYNNEI. Unmatched junction bases numbered 16, after V lost 7 bases and J lost 7 bases. CDR3 DNA sequence: TGTGCCAGCATTAATTCGGGACAGCCTCCGAGGGAGCAGTACTTC. Its translation is CASINSGQPPREQYF.

V is TRBV5-6 and J is TRBJ2-7; possible D gene TRBD1, 6 bases. This CDR3 has 12 amino acids. The V end was cut by 2 bases, the J end by 4 bases, with 7 bases between. Germline CDR1 SGHDT, CDR2 YYEEEE. This CDR3 is CASSFRGYEQYF. The CDR3 DNA reads as TGTGCCAGCAGCTTCAGGGGATACGAGCAGTACTTC.

This clone was seen once. V and J are TRBV20-1 and TRBJ2-7; weak D call: TRBD2 (5 bases). V was clipped by 3 bases and J by 3 bases, with 15 bases between them. CDR1 DFQATT and CDR2 SNEGSKA come from the germline V gene (reference sequence). This CDR3 contains 14 residues. In DNA, the CDR3 is TGCAGTGCTAGTCGTGACTATACAATCTACGAGCAGTACTTC. Translation gives CSASRDYTIYEQYF.

CDR3 nucleotide sequence: TGTGCCAGCAGCCACGGGCGGACTGCAACAGATACGCAGTATTTT. Residues: CASSHGRTATDTQYF. The V call is TRBV7-2, the J call TRBJ2-3, with a tentative D call TRBD2 (5 bases). V was pared by 5 bases and J by 3 bases, with 15 bases between. The CDR3 sequence is 15 residues long. Germline V gene data show CDR1 as SGHTA and CDR2 as FQGNSA.

The chain has TRBV6-1 and TRBJ1-6; D remains ambiguous. V gave up 3 bases and J gave up 6 bases, with 6 bases separating them. The CDR3 contains 13 residues. Per germline, CDR1 MNHNS and CDR2 SASEGT. The CDR3 DNA reads TGTGCCAGCAGTGAGCGGGTTAATTCACCCCTCCACTTT. This translates into CASSERVNSPLHF.

V is TRBV5-8 and J is TRBJ1-2, with D unresolved. The germline gives CDR1 SGHTS, CDR2 YDEGEE. The CDR3 length is 15 residues. With 0 bases removed from V and 1 base from J, the gap between germline ends came to 10 bases. CDR3 sequence reads: CASSLGDRLNYGYTF. CDR3 DNA sequence: TGTGCCAGCAGCTTGGGTGACCGACTTAACTATGGCTACACCTTC.

The chain has TRBV6-5 and TRBJ1-6, with D unclear. Germline V gene lookup returns CDR1 MNHEY and CDR2 SVGAGI. The V end lost 6 bases, the J end lost 7 bases, and 10 bases lay between the germline ends. The length of the CDR3 is 13 residues. CDR3 DNA sequence: TGTGCCAGCAGGGCAGCGGGCAATTCACCCCTCCACTTT. Protein product: CASRAAGNSPLHF.

Concerning this clone: Within the sample, other DNA sequences also encode this same CDR3. The V gene is TRBV10-3, the J gene TRBJ1-5; no reliable D call. Trimming removed 0 bases from V and 4 bases from J, with 10 bases in between. This CDR3 comprises 15 residues. The germline CDR1 and CDR2 sequences are ENHRY and SYGVKD. CDR3 bases: TGTGCCATCAGTGAGTCGAGGGATGGGAATCAGCCCCAGCATTTT. This gives the protein CAISESRDGNQPQHF.

V is TRBV5-6 and J is TRBJ2-7, with 8 bases aligning to TRBD1. Unmatched junction bases numbered 11, after V lost 4 bases and J lost 5 bases. The germline gives CDR1 SGHDT, CDR2 YYEEEE. The CDR3 consists of 15 residues. The CDR3 region is CASSPGTGIFNEQYF. In nucleotides, the CDR3 is TGTGCCAGCAGCCCCGGGACAGGAATTTTTAACGAGCAGTACTTC. Full variable domain (rest looked up from reference TRBV5-6 and TRBJ2-7): DAGVTQSPTHLIKTRGQQVTLRCSPKSGHDTVSWYQQALGQGPQFIFQYYEEEERQRGNFPDRFSGHQFPNYSSELNVNALLLGDSALYLCASSPGTGIFNEQYFGPGTRLTVT.

This sequence joins TRBV11-1 and TRBJ2-4, with TRBD2 matching over 8 bases. The germline V gene has CDR1 SGHAT and CDR2 FQDESV (reference sequence). The CDR3 extends over 13 amino acids. After removal of 5 bases from V and 10 bases from J, the junction contained 7 bases not matched to a gene. The CDR3: CASSPRSGGIQYF. CDR3 coding DNA: TGTGCCAGCAGCCCCCGATCGGGAGGGATTCAGTACTTC.

The gene calls are TRBV5-1 and TRBJ1-1, with TRBD1 matching over 10 bases. V was pared by 7 bases and J by 4 bases, with 10 bases of the junction left unmatched. This CDR3 has 15 amino acids. Germline CDR1 and CDR2: SGHRS and YFSETQ. The DNA of the CDR3 is TGCGCCAGCCGACAGGGGGCGGTAATAGGCACTGAAGCTTTCTTT. Encoded protein: CASRQGAVIGTEAFF.

This sequence joins TRBV30 and TRBJ1-1; D is unclear. Germline lookup yields CDR1 GTSNPN and CDR2 SVGIG (reference sequence). V was trimmed by 4 bases and J by 1 base, leaving 10 bases between them. This CDR3 region has 13 residues. This chain's CDR3 is CAWTGVANTEAFF. The CDR3 nucleotides read TGTGCCTGGACCGGGGTGGCGAACACTGAAGCTTTCTTT.

J is TRBJ1-1 and V is TRBV9; 7 nucleotides match TRBD1. From germline, CDR1 is SGDLS and CDR2 YYNGEE. Trimming took 2 bases from V and 8 from J; bases not matched to a gene: 9. The CDR3 runs 14 residues. This CDR3 reads CASSVYNRGSEAFF. The CDR3 DNA is TGTGCCAGCAGCGTCTACAACAGGGGCTCCGAAGCTTTCTTT.

This clone came up a few times. The rearrangement uses TRBV7-3 and TRBJ2-6, with 8 bases matching TRBD1. V lost 3 bases to trimming and J lost 2 bases; unmatched junction nucleotides: 3. This CDR3 region has 16 residues. The germline V gene encodes CDR1 SGHTA and CDR2 FQGTGA. Written as DNA, the CDR3 is TGTGCCAGCAGCTTGACAGGGGAAACTGGGGCCAACGTCCTGACTTTC. Translation: CASSLTGETGANVLTF.

The rearrangement uses TRBV19 and TRBJ2-5; 8 positions match TRBD2. The CDR3 consists of 14 residues. The V segment lost 5 bases and the J segment 4 bases; nucleotides outside the gene matches: 6. Germline CDR1 and CDR2: LNHDA and SQIVND (reference sequence). CDR3: CASSFGLAGETQYF. The CDR3 DNA is TGTGCCAGTAGTTTCGGGCTAGCGGGAGAGACCCAGTACTTC. The whole variable domain, filled in from reference TRBV19 and TRBJ2-5, reads DGGITQSPKYLFRKEGQNVTLSCEQNLNHDAMYWYRQDPGQGLRLIYYSQIVNDFQKGDIAEGYSVSREKKESFPLTVTSAQKNPTAFYLCASSFGLAGETQYFGPGTRLLVL.